What follows are 19 T cell receptor beta chains derived from one specimen sequenced in a study of T cell responses to AZD1222 COVID-19 vaccine. The data were produced by immunoSEQ multiplex PCR, yet TCRdb's version contains in-frame clones alone and is incomplete. This table holds 150,000 or so clones, around 90% found once. Specimen: peripheral blood, collected on day 0 of AZD1222 vaccination. These receptor sequences come from an adult in good health.

The chain uses TRBV19 and TRBJ2-2; 7 bases match TRBD2. The V gene's germline CDR1 is LNHDA and CDR2 SQIVND (reference sequence). The CDR3 runs to 17 residues. Trimming took 8 bases from V and 6 from J; bases not matched to a gene: 18. The CDR3 DNA follows: TGTGCCAGTCACCCGGAGTGGGGAGGGGCTCGAGCCGGGGAGCTGTTTTTT. As protein: CASHPEWGGARAGELFF. Supplemented by reference TRBV19 and TRBJ2-2, the full variable domain reads DGGITQSPKYLFRKEGQNVTLSCEQNLNHDAMYWYRQDPGQGLRLIYYSQIVNDFQKGDIAEGYSVSREKKESFPLTVTSAQKNPTAFYLCASHPEWGGARAGELFFGEGSRLTVL.

This chain uses TRBV5-4 with TRBJ2-3; D might be TRBD2 (6 bases). The CDR3 runs 13 residues. Trimming removed 5 bases from V and 4 bases from J, with 11 bases in between. Per the germline V gene, CDR1 is SGHNT and CDR2 is YYREEE (reference sequence). CDR3 DNA: TGTGCCAGCAGGGGGCGGGGCGCAGATACGCAGTATTTT. Translated: CASRGRGADTQYF.

The chain couples TRBV7-2 to TRBJ2-1, with 10 bases identical to TRBD2. CDR1 and CDR2 from the germline V gene are SGHTA and FQGNSA. The CDR3 has 17 residues. J was trimmed by 0 bases and V by 4 bases; bases with no gene match: 6. CDR3 loop: CASSSRRLAGSYNEQFF. The CDR3 bases are TGTGCCAGCAGCTCTCGACGACTAGCGGGCTCCTACAATGAGCAGTTCTTC.

The V gene is TRBV27, the J gene TRBJ1-2; TRBD1 agrees at 9 bases. The CDR3 length is 15 residues. V trimming: 5 bases; J trimming: 6 bases; junction bases outside the gene matches: 10. Germline loops: CDR1 MNHEY, CDR2 SMNVEV (reference sequence). The CDR3 is CASSLFPTGGNGYTF. CDR3 DNA: TGTGCCAGCAGTCTGTTTCCGACAGGGGGTAATGGCTACACCTTC.

The chain joins TRBV12-3 or TRBV12-4 to TRBJ2-7; D unresolved. V was clipped by 2 bases and J by 5 bases, with 10 bases between them. The CDR3 extends over 13 amino acids. CDR3 nucleotides: TGTGCCAGCAGTTTAAGCCACCCCAACGAGCAGTACTTC. Amino acids: CASSLSHPNEQYF.

This chain joins TRBV4-1 and TRBJ1-2, with D maybe TRBD1 (5 bases). CDR1 is MGHRA, CDR2 YSYEKL, per germline. The CDR3 extends over 16 amino acids. Trimming left V 0 bases short and J 3 bases short, with 14 bases between. Here the CDR3 reads CASSQDSRGTDYGYTF. The CDR3 DNA is TGCGCCAGCAGCCAAGATTCTCGGGGGACCGACTATGGCTACACCTTC.

This rearrangement joins TRBV5-1 to TRBJ1-1, with D perhaps matching TRBD1 (5 bases). This CDR3 spans 15 amino acids. Germline V gene data show CDR1 as SGHRS and CDR2 as YFSETQ. Trimming pared 0 bases from V and 1 base from J, leaving 10 bases between. The CDR3 DNA reads as TGCGCCAGCAGCTTGGGGACAACAAAGAACACTGAAGCTTTCTTT. Its translation: CASSLGTTKNTEAFF.

V and J are TRBV11-2 and TRBJ1-2; D is uncertain. The germline gives CDR1 SGHAT, CDR2 FQNNGV. V was pared by 1 base and J by 4 bases, with 16 bases between. The CDR3 extends over 16 amino acids. The CDR3 reads CASSLVDTSSTYGYTF. The CDR3 nucleotides are TGTGCCAGCAGCTTAGTCGACACCAGCTCTACCTATGGCTACACCTTC.

The chain employs TRBV4-2 and TRBJ1-1; D is undetermined. CDR3 length: 13 residues. V lost 0 bases to trimming and J lost 7 bases, with 9 bases between them. Looked up from germline, CDR1 is LGHNA and CDR2 is YNFKEQ. In nucleotides, the CDR3 is TGTGCCAGCAGCCAAGAGGGAGGGAGTGAAGCTTTCTTT. Residues: CASSQEGGSEAFF.

This clone was seen a few times. The chain is built from TRBV6-6 and TRBJ1-1, with D perhaps matching TRBD1 (5 bases). The CDR3 loop spans 14 amino acids. V lost 4 bases, J lost 1 base, and 10 bases lay in between. Germline V gene lookup returns CDR1 MNHNY and CDR2 SVGAGI (reference sequence). The CDR3 nucleotides are TGTGCCAGCAGTTTGACAGACAGGAACACTGAAGCTTTCTTT. Protein product: CASSLTDRNTEAFF.

The chain uses TRBV7-9 and TRBJ2-3; 11 bases are shared with TRBD2. Germline CDR1 SEHNR, CDR2 FQNEAQ (reference sequence). V lost 6 bases to trimming and J lost 3 bases; unmatched junction nucleotides: 5. This CDR3 region has 15 residues. The CDR3 DNA reads TGTGCCAGCAGTTATAGCGGGGGGGCAACAGATACGCAGTATTTT. Protein: CASSYSGGATDTQYF.

The rearrangement links TRBV6-6 to TRBJ2-1, with 7 nucleotides matching TRBD1. CDR3 length equals 15 residues. Germline loops: CDR1 MNHNY, CDR2 SVGAGI (reference sequence). V was clipped by 8 bases and J by 0 bases; unmatched bases: 7. For the CDR3, the DNA is TGTGCCAGCGCCACAGGGGCGCCCTCCTACAATGAGCAGTTCTTC. It encodes CASATGAPSYNEQFF.

This chain connects TRBV27 to TRBJ2-7; no clear D gene. The CDR3 extends over 14 amino acids. Germline V gene data show CDR1 as MNHEY and CDR2 as SMNVEV (reference sequence). Trimming pared 5 bases from V and 0 bases from J, leaving 11 bases between. CDR3 sequence: CASSRLISSYEQYF. Written as DNA, the CDR3 is TGTGCCAGCAGTCGATTGATCAGCTCCTACGAGCAGTACTTC.

V and J are TRBV2 and TRBJ2-5; a possible D gene is TRBD2 (6 bases). Looked up from germline, CDR1 is SNHLY and CDR2 is FYNNEI. V lost 6 bases and J lost 0, with 11 bases in between. The CDR3 has 14 amino acids. CDR3 coding DNA: TGTGCCAGCAGGTACCTAGCGAACCAAGAGACCCAGTACTTC. It encodes CASRYLANQETQYF.

CDR3 nucleotides: TGTGCCAGCAGCAAAGAACCGGAAGTACAATCTAACTATGGCTACACCTTC. Its translation is CASSKEPEVQSNYGYTF. The chain joins TRBV21-1 to TRBJ1-2. TRBV21-1 is listed as a pseudogene. CDR3 length: 17 residues.

This clone showed up just once. The chain joins TRBV4-1 to TRBJ1-1; the D gene is possibly TRBD1 (5 bases). The CDR3 covers 14 residues. Trimming took off 2 bases at V and 5 bases at J, with 12 bases between the two ends. Per the germline V gene, CDR1 is MGHRA and CDR2 is YSYEKL. The CDR3 DNA follows: TGCGCCAGCAGCCAATTGCACAGGAGGACTGAAGCTTTCTTT. This sequence encodes CASSQLHRRTEAFF.

The chain combines TRBV18 with TRBJ1-4, with unresolved D. Germline V gene sequence: CDR1 KGHSH, CDR2 LQKENI. CDR3 length: 15 residues. Trimming took off 2 bases at V and 8 bases at J, with 15 bases between the two ends. The CDR3 nucleotides are TGTGCCAGCTCACCAGCCGGGCAGGCATACGAAAAACTGTTTTTT. Translated, it gives CASSPAGQAYEKLFF.

This chain uses TRBV11-2 with TRBJ1-1; D is ambiguous. The V end lost 0 bases, the J end lost 8 bases, and 10 bases lay between the germline ends. The germline V gene has CDR1 SGHAT and CDR2 FQNNGV. The CDR3 length is 13 residues. CDR3 amino acids: CASSLDREAEAFF. CDR3 nucleotides: TGTGCCAGCAGCTTAGATCGGGAAGCAGAAGCTTTCTTT. The entire variable domain, with the rest obtained from reference TRBV11-2 and TRBJ1-1, is as follows: EAGVAQSPRYKIIEKRQSVAFWCNPISGHATLYWYQQILGQGPKLLIQFQNNGVVDDSQLPKDRFSAERLKGVDSTLKIQPAKLEDSAVYLCASSLDREAEAFFGQGTRLTVV.

The CDR3 spells CASSPRFGAEQETQYF. As DNA, the CDR3 is TGTGCCAGCAGCCCACGATTTGGGGCAGAACAAGAGACCCAGTACTTC. The J gene is TRBJ2-5, the V gene TRBV7-8; possible D gene TRBD1, 5 bases. This CDR3 is 16 amino acids long. Germline V gene sequence: CDR1 SGHVS, CDR2 FQNEAQ. Trimming removed 5 bases at V and 2 bases at J, with 18 bases between.